This T cell receptor beta chain was sequenced during a study of a mutant IDH1 vaccine in newly diagnosed glioma (dated by TCRdb to about 2021). General notes on the study: Vaccination was initiated 4-6 weeks after radiotherapy alone, or concurrently with temozolomide cycles in the chemotherapy-containing groups. Of the roughly 30 treated patients, 62.5% were male and about 40% were female, and a mean age of roughly 37 years was recorded. Before enrollment, patients had received standard therapy of radiotherapy alone, temozolomide alone, or radiochemotherapy with temozolomide; most received the combination. Visit V12 was the week-35 safety follow-up and visit V13 was the week-47 end of study. Six visits were used for peripheral blood collection: V03 (baseline), V05, V07, V10, V12 and V13. Longitudinal TCRB deep sequencing was performed for fewer than 30 treated patients wherever samples were available for exploratory analyses. General conclusions and limits of the study: The authors stated that sample limitations prevented analyses of patient blood samples from being reproduced. No apparent relationship was observed between pseudoprogression and alterations in the top peripheral T cell clonotypes detected by TCRB sequencing. Across multiple MHC alleles, vaccine-induced immune responses were seen in more than 80% of patients. PBMC samples for TCRB deep sequencing were selected based on availability.

On this clone itself: The antigen it binds to is not known. No base quality information exists; no much larger clone differs at one position.

As encoded in the germline V gene, CDR1 is SNHLY while CDR2 is FYNNEI. The CDR3 starts with the cysteine, ends with the phenylalanine, and has 14 residues. Just CDR3 DNA is preserved here, 42 bases in frame from base 1. V ends up 6 bases short and J 9 bases short, with an unmatched junction base count of 6. The library was made by the immunoSEQ multiplex PCR assay. Following the manufacturer's protocol, the hsTCRB Kit was used to amplify rearranged TCR beta chain sequences. TCRB libraries were sequenced on an Illumina MiSeq. From the authors' description of their analysis: The proprietary platform of the kit vendor was used for demultiplexing, trimming and gene mapping. Entries here come from immuneACCESS through TCRdb and include only in-frame sequences with V and J called. Some clones fail to appear in such tables; in the studies checked, an unresolved V gene covers under half of the shortfall, and the cause of the remainder is unknown. That table gives V, J and clone size, and the DNA gave D and trimming. The sample table lists about 30,000 clones, about 80% of them with a count of one. Jointly, the top ten make up approximately 11% of the sample.

The sample's time point label is to be understood as: week 35, safety follow-up. A 20-mer mutant IDH1 peptide at 300 micrograms in Montanide made up each vaccine dose, which was injected subcutaneously together with topical imiquimod. Eight vaccinations were administered to patients in weeks 1, 3, 5, 7, 11, 15, 19 and 23, corresponding to visits V03 through V10. Newly diagnosed WHO grade 3 or 4 IDH1-mutant astrocytomas showing loss of nuclear ATRX were present in the donors. The samples were drawn from NOA16, a multicentre, single-arm, open-label phase I trial in Germany that tested a mutant IDH1 peptide vaccine in humans for the first time. The DNeasy Blood and Tissue Kit was used to extract genomic DNA from EDTA blood for TCRB sequencing.

Material: PBMCs, obtained from a glioma patient whose treatment included an IDH1 peptide vaccine. Here the chain combines TRBV2 and TRBJ1-6; 9 central bases correspond to TRBD1. This TCR derives from a woman between 40 and 50 years old with glioma. The bases are TGTGCCAGCAGGGGCGGGACAGGGCCTTCACCCCTCCACTTT. The translation is CASRGGTGPSPLHF.